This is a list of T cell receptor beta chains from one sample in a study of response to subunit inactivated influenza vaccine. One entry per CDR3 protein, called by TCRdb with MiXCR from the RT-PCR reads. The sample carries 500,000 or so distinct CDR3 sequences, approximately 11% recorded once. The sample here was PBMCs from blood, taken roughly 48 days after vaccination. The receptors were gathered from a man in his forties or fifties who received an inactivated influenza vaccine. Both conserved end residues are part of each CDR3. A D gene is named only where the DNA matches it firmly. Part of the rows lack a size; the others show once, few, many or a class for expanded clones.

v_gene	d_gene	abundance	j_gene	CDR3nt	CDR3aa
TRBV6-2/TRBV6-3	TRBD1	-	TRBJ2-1	TGTGCCAGCAGTTACCGTATACCGGGACAGTTTGGTAATGAGCAGTTCTTC	CASSYRIPGQFGNEQFF
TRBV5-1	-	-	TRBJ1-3	TGCGCCAGCAGCTTAAGCGCCTCTGGAAACACCATATATTTT	CASSLSASGNTIYF
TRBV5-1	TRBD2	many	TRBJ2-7	TGCGCCAGCAGCAATCAGCGGGGCGAGCAGTACTTC	CASSNQRGEQYF
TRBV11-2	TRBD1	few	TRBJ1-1	TGTGCCAGCAGCCCACCCAGGGGGGGCACTGAAGCTTTCTTT	CASSPPRGGTEAFF
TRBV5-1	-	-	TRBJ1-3	TGCGCCAGCAGCCCGAGGGGAATCGGTGGAAACACCATATATTTT	CASSPRGIGGNTIYF
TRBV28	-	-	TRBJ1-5	TGTGCCAGCAGTTTATCGTGGACGAGGCATTTT	CASSLSWTRHF
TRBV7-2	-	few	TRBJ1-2	TGTGCCAGCAGCTTAGTGACGGGGGGTGGCTACACCTTC	CASSLVTGGGYTF
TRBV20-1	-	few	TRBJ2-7	TGCAGTGCTAGTCGGGTCAGGTCCGAGCAGTACTTC	CSASRVRSEQYF
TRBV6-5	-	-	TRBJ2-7	TGTGCCAGCAGTTACTTCGGGGCAGGGGGGAACGAGCAGTACTTC	CASSYFGAGGNEQYF
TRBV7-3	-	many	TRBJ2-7	TGTGCCAGCAGCTTACAGGCAGGAAAATACGAGCAGTACTTC	CASSLQAGKYEQYF
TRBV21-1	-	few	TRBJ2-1	TGTGCCAGCCTGGCAGGAATACTAGCGGGGGGGCCCCCGGGAGATGAGCAGTTCTTC	CASLAGILAGGPPGDEQFF
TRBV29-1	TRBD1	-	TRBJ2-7	TGCAGCGTGGGGCTGGTGTTGAGACAGGGCCACGAGCAGTACTTC	CSVGLVLRQGHEQYF
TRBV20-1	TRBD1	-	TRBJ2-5	TGCAGTGCTAGTGTAGGGGGCGAAGAGACCCAGTACTTC	CSASVGGEETQYF
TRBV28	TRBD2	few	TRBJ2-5	TGTGCCAGCAGTTTACGTGGCGGGGGACGAGAGACCCAGTACTTC	CASSLRGGGRETQYF
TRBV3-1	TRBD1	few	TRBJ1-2	TGTGCCAGCAAGACAGGGAACTATGGCTACACCTTC	CASKTGNYGYTF
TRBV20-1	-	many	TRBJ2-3	TGCAGTGCTAGAGATATCAGGCGCCTCACAGATACGCAGTATTTT	CSARDIRRLTDTQYF
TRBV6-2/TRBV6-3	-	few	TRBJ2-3	TGTGCCAGCAGCCCGGGGAGGATTTACCTCACAGATACGCAGTATTTT	CASSPGRIYLTDTQYF
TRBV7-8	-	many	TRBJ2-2	TGTGCCAGCAGCTTAGGCGACAGGTCCGGGGAGCTGTTTTTT	CASSLGDRSGELFF
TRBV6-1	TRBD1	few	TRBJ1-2	TGTGCCAGCAGTGAATTCGGGACAGGGGGGCGTGGTGGCTACACCTTC	CASSEFGTGGRGGYTF
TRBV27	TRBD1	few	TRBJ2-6	TGTGCCAGCAGCCTCGGGACAGCCTCATTTGGGGCCAACGTCCTGACTTTC	CASSLGTASFGANVLTF
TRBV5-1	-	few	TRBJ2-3	TGCGCCAGCAGCTTTGGGCTAGCGCCTTACTCTAGCACAGATACGCAGTATTTT	CASSFGLAPYSSTDTQYF
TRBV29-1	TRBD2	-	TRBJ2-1	TGCAGCGTGCTGGGTCTAGCGGGGGGGTCCTACAATGAGCAGTTCTTC	CSVLGLAGGSYNEQFF
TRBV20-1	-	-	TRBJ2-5	TGCAGTGCTTTGCCGGGGGCCCAAGAGACCCAGTACTTC	CSALPGAQETQYF